The subject of this entry is one T cell receptor beta chain. Its target antigen remains unknown. Per-base qualities were not stored, and no clone one base away is much larger. This specimen comes from a study of T cells after yellow fever vaccination (dated by TCRdb to about 2019). For context, the study as a whole: The SMART-Seq v4 Ultra Low Input RNA kit was used to prepare libraries from fractions with low cell numbers. To track T-cell clones before and after primary and booster YFV17D yellow fever vaccination, bulk TCR alpha and beta repertoires were sequenced longitudinally. Two healthy male donors, one aged 18 to 29 and one aged 30 to 40 years, made up the cohort. Blood samples were taken at several timepoints before and after primary and secondary immunization, and bulk PBMC replicates and cell subsets were isolated. Overall study results and their limits: A small share of clonotypes was detected in both CD4 and CD8 compartments, with the overlap likely arising from convergent recombination. After the booster, most of the clones that had expanded following primary vaccination were detected again (almost 98% of CD4 and roughly 90% of CD8), which suggests that memory was broadly maintained. Because only a couple of donors were included in the study, the extent to which the findings can be generalized is limited. Compared with the primary T-cell response, the secondary T-cell response was faster but weaker, reaching its peak on day 5 rather than on day 15. Computational filtering was needed because FACS-sorted repertoires could contain abundant contaminating clonotypes from the bulk population.

Sequencing was performed on an Illumina NovaSeq 6000. Synthesis of TCR cDNA relied on 5'RACE template switching, a step that introduced a universal primer site along with unique molecular identifiers. Priming for cDNA synthesis came from both the TCR alpha and TCR beta constant segments. Library amplification involved two PCR steps, and the second step added sample barcodes and sequencing adapters. Sequencing of libraries was done on Illumina HiSeq 2500 (2x100 bp) or NovaSeq (2x150 bp). In the source study's methods: Demultiplexing of reads and collapsing into UMI consensus sequences were performed with MIGEC, and V(D)J alignment was carried out with MiXCR. Vaccine-responding clonotypes were defined with edgeR using replicate PBMC samples, requiring FDR below 0.01 and a log2 fold change above 5 up to day 15. Each bulk clonotype was labeled CD4 or CD8 based on which sequenced repertoire, CD4 or CD8, contained the clonotype at higher abundance. The raw public reads went through TCRdb reprocessing: fastp at Q25, MiXCR clone calling, in-frame beta chains kept. Rows with a matching CDR3 protein are joined into one entry that keeps the most common DNA and genes. The V and J calls here are based on TCRdb, not the publication. Counted in this sample were hundreds of thousands of distinct CDR3 sequences; roughly 3.5% of them appeared once. The ten largest account for 23% of the sample.

V is cut back by 0 bases and J by 1 base, with 6 bases in the junction unmatched. CDR1 and CDR2, per the germline V gene, are MGHRA and YSYEKL. Its CDR3 holds 16 amino acids, cysteine through phenylalanine. The retained sequence is limited to the CDR3, 48 bases, with the frame set at the first base. Read against the paper, the sample's treatment or condition label means: live attenuated yellow fever vaccine strain. At each blood-draw timepoint, two biological replicates of bulk PBMCs were obtained. PBMCs were isolated from peripheral blood using a standard Ficoll-Paque protocol. TriZol was used to extract RNA from bulk PBMCs, from CD4 and CD8 fractions, and from dextramer-positive and dextramer-negative fractions.

The material sequenced was PBMCs, taken on the day of the yellow fever booster vaccination. The sequence is built from TRBV4-1 and TRBJ2-7; 7 bases in the junction line up with TRBD2. The sequence derives from a man aged 18 to 30 who received the YFV17D yellow fever vaccine. The encoded CDR3 is CASSQDRASGSYEQYF. The nucleotide sequence reads TGCGCCAGCAGCCAAGATCGGGCTAGCGGTTCCTACGAGCAGTACTTC.